This TCR beta chain is from a study of T cells in Graves' hyperthyroidism and ophthalmopathy. From RNA transcripts, TCR beta CDR3 regions were amplified. TCR CDR3 regions were first amplified by RT-PCR with HTBI primers. TCRdb reprocessed the multiplex PCR reads with MiXCR, giving one entry per CDR3 protein. The sample lists over 500,000 distinct CDR3 sequences, 40% to 50% occurring once. This CDR3 is 15 amino acids long. Trimming took off 3 bases at V and 7 bases at J, with 14 bases between the two ends. Germline loops: CDR1 SGDLS, CDR2 YYNGEE. Material: peripheral blood or thyroid tissue (not recorded which). This sequence originates from an adult woman with Graves' disease, either hyperthyroidism or ophthalmopathy (not recorded which). The rearrangement joins TRBV9 to TRBJ1-6, with D possibly being TRBD1 (5 bases). CDR3: CASSESGSRNSPLHF. The CDR3 DNA is TGTGCCAGCAGCGAGTCAGGGTCACGGAATTCACCCCTCCACTTT.